The 21 T cell receptor beta chains given below trace back to one sample, sequenced in a study of blood T cells in healthy people across ages. Next came a second PCR, run for roughly 6 to 11 cycles, which used a sample-barcoded 5' primer along with a J-beta primer mix. TCRdb reanalysed the 5' RACE reads using MiXCR and keeps one entry per CDR3 protein. The repertoire holds around 1,900,000 distinct CDR3 sequences, with approximately 40% as singletons. The sequencing input was blood. The receptors come from a human donor in good health.

The J gene is TRBJ2-3, the V gene TRBV6-1, with D hard to call. The V end was cut by 6 bases, the J end by 6 bases, with 19 bases between. The CDR3 has 15 amino acids. Germline CDR1 and CDR2: MNHNS and SASEGT. CDR3 DNA sequence: TGTGCCAGCAGCCCCGACGATATATCTTGGGATACGCAGTATTTT. It codes for CASSPDDISWDTQYF.

This clonotype has only a few counts. V usage is TRBV5-1 and J usage is TRBJ1-4; 7 nucleotides align to TRBD1. The CDR3 runs to 14 residues. The germline gives CDR1 SGHRS, CDR2 YFSETQ. V lost 4 bases, J lost 5 bases, and 5 bases stayed unmatched. CDR3 loop: CASSPRGRNEKLFF. CDR3 coding DNA: TGCGCCAGCAGCCCCAGGGGGAGGAATGAAAAACTGTTTTTT.

V and J are TRBV7-2 and TRBJ2-5, with D hard to call. Trimming left V 9 bases short and J 2 bases short, with 16 bases between. Germline CDR1 is SGHTA and CDR2 is FQGNSA. The CDR3 covers 14 residues. The CDR3 sequence: CASTPAGLQETQYF. CDR3 nucleotide sequence: TGTGCCAGTACCCCCGCTGGGCTTCAAGAGACCCAGTACTTC.

Only a few counts were recorded for this clonotype. This rearrangement joins TRBV7-2 to TRBJ2-7; D call uncertain. Germline-derived CDR1 and CDR2 are SGHTA and FQGNSA. The CDR3 is 14 amino acids. Deletions cut 1 base from V and 3 bases from J, with 10 bases between. The CDR3 nucleotides are TGTGCCAGCAGCTTAGTGGGGTCCCGCTACGAGCAGTACTTC. Residues: CASSLVGSRYEQYF.

This clonotype turned up a few times. The chain uses TRBV6-2 or TRBV6-3 and TRBJ2-7, with D perhaps matching TRBD1 (6 bases). The V end was cut by 4 bases, the J end by 0 bases, with 13 bases between. Looked up from germline, CDR1 is MNHEY and CDR2 is SVGEGT. The CDR3 spans 15 residues. CDR3 DNA: TGTGCCAGCAGTTTTGCAGGGGCCCGCTCCTACGAGCAGTACTTC. Translating it yields CASSFAGARSYEQYF.

About this clonotype: One junction end disagrees with the germline gene, perhaps due to a read error. This sequence joins TRBV28 and TRBJ2-7; unclear D gene. Germline V CDR1 and CDR2: MDHEN, SYDVKM. The CDR3 loop spans 13 amino acids. The DNA of the CDR3 is TGTGCCAGCAGTCAACCAGGCTACTACAAGCAGTACTTC. Translated: CASSQPGYYKQYF.

This clonotype occurred once. CDR3 protein: CATGDREGDTQYF. In DNA, the CDR3 is TGTGCCACCGGGGACAGGGAGGGAGATACGCAGTATTTT. V and J are TRBV24-1 and TRBJ2-3; TRBD1 agrees at 9 bases. The CDR3 spans 13 residues. Germline V gene sequence: CDR1 KGHDR, CDR2 SFDVKD. The V gene end was trimmed by 9 bases and the J gene end by 5 bases; junction bases not matched to a gene: 5.

This clonotype was observed a handful of times. The rearrangement links TRBV4-3 to TRBJ2-6; D remains ambiguous. The length of the CDR3 is 16 residues. Trimming stripped 0 bases from V and 4 bases from J, with 10 bases between. The V gene's germline CDR1 is LGHNA and CDR2 YSLEER. The CDR3 spells CASSQDTEPGANVLTF. CDR3 DNA sequence: TGCGCCAGCAGCCAAGATACAGAACCCGGGGCCAACGTCCTGACTTTC.

CDR3 in DNA: TGTGCCAGCAGAGCAAACGGGGGGGCGAGTGACAATGAGCAGTTCTTC. This sequence encodes CASRANGGASDNEQFF. This sequence joins TRBV9 and TRBJ2-1, with TRBD2 matching 8 bases. The CDR3 totals 16 residues. V lost 5 bases and J lost 5; bases outside the gene matches: 12. Per germline, CDR1 SGDLS and CDR2 YYNGEE.

This clonotype showed up just a few times. The V call is TRBV6-5, the J call TRBJ2-3; no clear D gene. Trimming took 1 base from V and 0 from J, leaving 8 bases between them. The CDR3 has 15 residues. Germline CDR1 is MNHEY and CDR2 is SVGAGI. The CDR3 sequence is CASSYWNRSTDTQYF. The CDR3 DNA reads TGTGCCAGCAGTTACTGGAATCGGAGCACAGATACGCAGTATTTT.

The chain links TRBV7-2 to TRBJ2-5, with D perhaps matching TRBD1 (6 bases). V shed 1 base and J shed 6 bases, with 9 bases lying between them. The CDR3 is made up of 13 amino acids. CDR1 and CDR2 (germline): SGHTA, FQGNSA. The CDR3 here is CASSLGQEQTQYF. The CDR3 DNA reads as TGTGCCAGCAGCTTAGGACAGGAGCAGACCCAGTACTTC.

The chain is built from TRBV18 and TRBJ1-2; no clear D gene. This CDR3 region has 18 residues. CDR1 KGHSH and CDR2 LQKENI come from the germline V gene. Trimming removed 2 bases from V and 7 bases from J, with 26 bases in between. The DNA of the CDR3 is TGTGCCAGCTCACCAAGCGGTCCGAAAGTCGGGTCGCAGTTTGGCTACACCTTC. This encodes CASSPSGPKVGSQFGYTF. The complete variable domain, with remaining parts taken from reference TRBV18 and TRBJ1-2, reads NAGVMQNPRHLVRRRGQEARLRCSPMKGHSHVYWYRQLPEEGLKFMVYLQKENIIDESGMPKERFSAEFPKEGPSILRIQQVVRGDSAAYFCASSPSGPKVGSQFGYTFGSGTRLTVV.

The chain joins TRBV28 to TRBJ2-1; TRBD1 or TRBD2 may be the D gene (5 bases each). V lost 5 bases and J 2 bases, leaving 16 bases between the germline ends. Looked up from germline, CDR1 is MDHEN and CDR2 is SYDVKM. The CDR3 totals 16 residues. CDR3 residues: CASSLRDRETYNEQFF. CDR3 DNA: TGTGCCAGCAGTCTCAGGGACCGCGAAACCTACAATGAGCAGTTCTTC.

The V call is TRBV3-1, the J call TRBJ1-1; 9 nucleotides line up with TRBD1. V lost 5 bases, J lost 9 bases, and 1 base stayed unmatched. The CDR3 spans 11 residues. From germline, CDR1 is LGHDT and CDR2 YNNKEL (reference sequence). The CDR3: CASSGQGKAFF. CDR3 bases: TGTGCCAGCAGCGGACAGGGGAAAGCTTTCTTT.

This clonotype was observed a few times. This chain links TRBV9 with TRBJ2-7; 10 bases line up with TRBD1. Germline V gene sequence: CDR1 SGDLS, CDR2 YYNGEE. The CDR3 length is 15 residues. J gave up 1 base and V 0 bases, and 1 base lay outside the gene matches. CDR3 amino acids: CASSVAGQGSYEQYF. The CDR3 DNA sequence: TGTGCCAGCAGCGTAGCGGGACAGGGGTCCTACGAGCAGTACTTC.

The chain employs TRBV7-3 and TRBJ1-5, with TRBD1 identical over 8 bases. Germline trimming cut 5 bases from V and 3 bases from J; bases unmatched to any gene: 12. From germline, CDR1 is SGHTA and CDR2 FQGTGA. The CDR3 extends over 17 amino acids. The CDR3 nucleotides are TGTGCCAGCAGCCAATCGGTTGTGGACAGGGTCAATCAGCCCCAGCATTTT. Its protein is CASSQSVVDRVNQPQHF.

This clonotype occurred a few times. Sequence at one end of the junction differs from germline and may be a read error. The chain uses TRBV5-5 and TRBJ1-2; TRBD1 might be the D (5 bases). The CDR3 is made up of 14 amino acids. Germline loops: CDR1 SGHKS, CDR2 YYEKEE (reference sequence). The CDR3, as DNA: TGTGCCAGCAGCTCGAGAGGGGCATTCAATGGATACACCTTC. It translates to CASSSRGAFNGYTF. Filled out from reference TRBV5-5 and TRBJ1-2, the complete variable domain reads DAGVTQSPTHLIKTRGQQVTLRCSPISGHKSVSWYQQVLGQGPQFIFQYYEKEERGRGNFPDRFSARQFPNYSSELNVNALLLGDSALYLCASSSRGAFNGYTFGSGTRLTVV.

The gene calls are TRBV9 and TRBJ2-1; no reliable D call. Looked up from germline, CDR1 is SGDLS and CDR2 is YYNGEE. V was cut by 0 bases and J by 10 bases, with 14 bases left in between. The CDR3 extends over 14 amino acids. The CDR3 protein is CASSVGALSYEQFF. The CDR3 coding sequence is TGTGCCAGCAGCGTAGGGGCATTATCCTACGAGCAGTTCTTC.

The gene calls are TRBV11-2 and TRBJ2-4; 9 bases match TRBD1. The better agreement between TRBJ2-7 and the DNA end casts doubt on the J call. This CDR3 comprises 14 residues. The germline V gene has CDR1 SGHAT and CDR2 FQNNGV. CDR3 protein: CASSLDRGDDEQYF. CDR3 DNA: TGTGCCAGCAGCTTGGACAGGGGAGATGACGAGCAGTACTTC.

There are many counts of this clonotype. The chain is built from TRBV15 and TRBJ1-2; no clear D gene. The CDR3 is 14 residues long. The V gene's germline CDR1 is LNHNV and CDR2 YYDKDF (reference sequence). V lost 0 bases, J lost 5 bases, and 10 bases lay in between. The CDR3 DNA reads TGTGCCACCAGCAGAGATCCCCGCAATTATGGCTACACCTTC. Residues: CATSRDPRNYGYTF.

CDR3 sequence: CASSLFGASGTDTQYF. In nucleotides, the CDR3 is TGCGCCAGCAGCTTGTTCGGGGCTAGCGGTACAGATACGCAGTATTTT. The chain combines TRBV5-1 with TRBJ2-3; 7 bases line up with TRBD2. The CDR3 is made up of 16 amino acids. The germline V gene has CDR1 SGHRS and CDR2 YFSETQ. Unmatched junction bases numbered 8, after V lost 1 base and J lost 3 bases.